This is a list of T cell receptor beta chains from one sample in a study of blood T cell repertoires in COVID-19. TCRdb keeps only in-frame clones here, not all; method: immunoSEQ multiplex PCR. The sample consists of some 300,000 clones, 85% to 90% of them appearing once. Sequenced: peripheral blood. The origin of the receptors is a woman aged 25 to 39 with COVID-19, enrolled during active disease. The CDR3 runs from the conserved cysteine through the conserved F or W. A D gene is named only where the DNA matches it firmly. Not every row has a clone size; where given, it reads once, few, many or a size class.

-,-,TRBJ1-3,TRBV5-4,TGTGCCAGCAGCGTAGGACAGCCCTCTGGAAACACCATATATTTT,CASSVGQPSGNTIYF
-,-,TRBJ1-2,TRBV18,TGTGCCAGCTCCAGGGTAGCGGAGGTTAACTATGGCTACACCTTC,CASSRVAEVNYGYTF
-,-,TRBJ1-2,TRBV6-5,TGTGCCAGCAGTTACTCGGGCAGGGTAAACTATGGCTACACCTTC,CASSYSGRVNYGYTF
TRBD1,-,TRBJ1-4,TRBV5-5,TGTGCCAGCAGCGGACCGGGACAGGGTGAAAAACTGTTTTTT,CASSGPGQGEKLFF
-,-,TRBJ1-3,TRBV5-1,TGCGCCAGCAGCTTGGCGCCAGACTCTGGAAACACCATATATTTT,CASSLAPDSGNTIYF
TRBD1,-,TRBJ1-1,TRBV11-3,TGTGCCAGCAGCGACAGGGGAGGTCAGACTGAAGCTTTCTTT,CASSDRGGQTEAFF
TRBD1,-,TRBJ1-4,TRBV5-1,TGCGCCAGCAGCTCAGGGGGCGCAAGTCGAGGCGTTGAAAAACTGTTTTTT,CASSSGGASRGVEKLFF
TRBD1,-,TRBJ1-1,TRBV5-4,TGTGCCAGCAGCTTCCGACAGGGCTCGGGGACTGAAGCTTTCTTT,CASSFRQGSGTEAFF
-,-,TRBJ1-1,TRBV7-2,TGTGCCAGCAGCATCCAGACAGTCCAGAACACTGAAGCTTTCTTT,CASSIQTVQNTEAFF
-,-,TRBJ1-2,TRBV9,TGTGCCAGCAGCGTAGACAGGGTCGGAGGCTACACCTTC,CASSVDRVGGYTF
-,-,TRBJ1-2,TRBV4-1,TGCGCCAGCAGCCCCCGATATTCAGGTCTGCCCTCTAACTATGGCTACACCTTC,CASSPRYSGLPSNYGYTF
-,-,TRBJ2-2,TRBV5-1,TGCGCCAGCTTAGAGGCGACCGGGGAGCTGTTTTTT,CASLEATGELFF
-,-,TRBJ2-2,TRBV3-1/TRBV3-2,TGTGCCAGCAGCGACCCCGGGACAAAAAACACCGGGGAGCTGTTTTTT,CASSDPGTKNTGELFF
-,-,TRBJ1-1,TRBV6-5,TGTGCCAGCAGTCCCGACGACAGCGTTGACACTGAAGCTTTCTTT,CASSPDDSVDTEAFF
-,-,TRBJ2-2,TRBV5-1,TGCGCCAGCAGAGGTGGGGGGGCGATCGGGGAGCTGTTTTTT,CASRGGGAIGELFF
-,-,TRBJ1-1,TRBV28,TGTGCCAGCAGGGGCCCCGGGAGCATCGCTGAAGCTTTCTTT,CASRGPGSIAEAFF
-,-,TRBJ2-7,TRBV5-4,TGTGCCAGCAGCTCATACCAGGGGAGGGGCGAGCAGTACTTC,CASSSYQGRGEQYF
TRBD1,few,TRBJ1-3,TRBV2,TGTGCCAGCAGTTCTACAGGGGGTTCTGGAAACACCATATATTTT,CASSSTGGSGNTIYF
TRBD2,-,TRBJ2-3,TRBV6-1,TGTGCCAGCAGTGACCTCACTAGCGGGGGCCCCACAGATACGCAGTATTTT,CASSDLTSGGPTDTQYF
TRBD2,-,TRBJ2-5,TRBV24-1,TGTGCCACCAGATCTAGCGGGAGAGGGGAGACCCAGTACTTC,CATRSSGRGETQYF
-,-,TRBJ1-5,TRBV18,TGTGCCAGCTCACCACCGAGGGGGATAAGCAATCAGCCCCAGCATTTT,CASSPPRGISNQPQHF
-,-,TRBJ2-5,TRBV7-6,TGTGCCAGCAGCTTAGGGCAGGGTCCAGAGACCCAGTACTTC,CASSLGQGPETQYF
TRBD1,-,TRBJ2-3,TRBV24-1,TGTGCCACCAGTGATTTCCCCGGGACAGGGGACACAGATACGCAGTATTTT,CATSDFPGTGDTDTQYF
TRBD1,-,TRBJ1-4,TRBV6-5,TGTGCCAGCAGTTACAGGGGGCGCTTTGAAAAACTGTTTTTT,CASSYRGRFEKLFF
-,-,TRBJ1-6,TRBV7-2,TGTGCCAGCAGGTTAGGTACGGGAAAAGGGAAAATGAATCCCCTCCACTTT,CASRLGTGKGKMNPLHF
TRBD1,-,TRBJ1-2,TRBV19,TGTGCCAGTAGACACTTCCGGGACAGGGCGTACTATGGCTACACCTTC,CASRHFRDRAYYGYTF
-,-,TRBJ1-2,TRBV6-4,TGTGCCAGCAGTGACTCCCCAGGGGACGGCTACACCTTC,CASSDSPGDGYTF
TRBD1,once,TRBJ1-2,TRBV6-6,TGTGCCAGCAGTCAGGCCCCGGACGGACAGGGGGCAGATGGCTACACCTTC,CASSQAPDGQGADGYTF
TRBD1,-,TRBJ1-1,TRBV7-2,TGTGCCAGCAGCGAAAGGACAGGGGGCACTGAAGCTTTCTTT,CASSERTGGTEAFF
-,-,TRBJ1-2,TRBV15,TGTGCCACCAGGAGTACAGGTCTTCAAGGTGGCTACACCTTC,CATRSTGLQGGYTF
-,-,TRBJ2-5,TRBV20-1,TGCAGTGCTTTACAAGGGGGGACCCAGTACTTC,CSALQGGTQYF
-,once,TRBJ1-2,TRBV6-1,TGTGCCAGCAGTGATGGTGGGAGGATCGCTAACTATGGCTACACCTTC,CASSDGGRIANYGYTF
TRBD2,-,TRBJ2-5,TRBV2,TGTGCCAGCACCTCGGGTGGACTAGCGGGGGTAGCCCGAGAGACCCAGTACTTC,CASTSGGLAGVARETQYF
TRBD1,-,TRBJ1-4,TRBV6-5,TGTGCCAGCACGCCTTATCGGACAGGGAGTGAAAAACTGTTTTTT,CASTPYRTGSEKLFF
TRBD1,many,TRBJ1-6,TRBV6-4,TGTGCCAGCAGTGACGGGACAGCTAATTCACCCCTCCACTTT,CASSDGTANSPLHF
-,-,TRBJ1-5,TRBV15,TGTGCCACCAGCAGAGATCTACAGGGTCAGCCCCAGCATTTT,CATSRDLQGQPQHF
TRBD1,-,TRBJ1-6,TRBV25-1,TGTGCCAGCAGTGAACGCTCTAGGACAGGGTTTAATTCACCCCTCCACTTT,CASSERSRTGFNSPLHF
-,-,TRBJ1-2,TRBV12-2,TGTGCAAGTCGCTTCTTAGAGTGGGACAGCCAAAACTATGGCTACACCTTC,CASRFLEWDSQNYGYTF